The entry below describes one T cell receptor (beta chain). Its cognate antigen has yet to be identified. No clone much larger than this one lies a single base away; base qualities are absent. Focal radiation therapy combined with CTLA-4 blockade (ipilimumab) was tested in patients with chemo-refractory metastatic non-small-cell lung cancer. Receptor amplification or capture employed the immunoSEQ multiplex PCR assay. TCRdb provides this immuneACCESS table in a form limited to in-frame rearrangements. Some clones are lacking; in checked studies, under half of them reflect an unresolved V gene, and why the rest are absent is not known. The sample table records tens of thousands of clones; roughly 75% of these occur just once. The top ten clones comprise approximately 9.9% of the sample. These data come from a study of radiotherapy plus CTLA-4 blockade in lung cancer (dated by TCRdb to the late 2010s). In terms of the full investigation: Objective responses were observed in approximately 19% of enrolled patients, and disease control was achieved in around 30%. Broader findings and caveats from the paper: After treatment with radiotherapy and ipilimumab, TCR clones that originated in tumors expanded in peripheral blood. The strongest predictors of response were reported to be early dynamic shifts in blood T cell clones along with a rise in serum interferon-beta following radiation.

The receptor was isolated from a human donor with non-small cell lung cancer who had stable disease on radiotherapy plus ipilimumab. The input for sequencing was peripheral blood, taken from a patient treated with radiotherapy plus ipilimumab.

The CDR3 protein is CASSGIPSGSGANVLTF. In nucleotide form, the sequence is TGCGCCAGCAGTGGAATACCGTCGGGCTCTGGGGCCAACGTCCTGACTTTC. This receptor chain uses TRBV10-2 and TRBJ2-6; the D gene assignment is ambiguous. CDR1 WSHSY and CDR2 SAAADI were looked up in the germline V gene. The CDR3 goes from the cysteine to the phenylalanine over 17 residues. Solely the CDR3 DNA is kept, with 51 bases framed from the first base. Trimming takes 4 bases from V and 0 bases from J, and the germline ends sit 13 bases apart.